This paragraph reports one T cell receptor (beta chain). The data stem from a study of OX40 agonist ivuxolimab in advanced cancers. Study background: Partial responses occurred in Three dose-escalation patients, one with hepatocellular carcinoma and two with cutaneous melanoma.

Clones were read by immunoSEQ multiplex PCR, and TCRdb kept only the in-frame ones, dropping some. Of around 70,000 clones listed, 65% to 90% are singletons. CDR1 and CDR2 from the germline V gene are SGDLS and YYNGEE. V was pared by 2 bases and J by 4 bases, with 5 bases of the junction left unmatched. The CDR3 totals 15 residues. The sequence was obtained from an adult with an advanced solid tumor such as melanoma, head and neck, liver or kidney cancer. This chain links TRBV9 with TRBJ2-1; TRBD2 agrees at 8 bases. The sequences come from CD4+ or CD8+ T cells sorted from blood, collected in a trial of the OX40 agonist ivuxolimab. The CDR3 DNA is TGTGCCAGCAGCGTCAGCGGGGGAAAATACAATGAGCAGTTCTTC. Translated: CASSVSGGKYNEQFF.